This record covers a single TCR beta chain. The antigen is undetermined. The data originate from a study of T-cell memory formation after mild COVID-19. The authors produced TCR alpha and TCR beta cDNA libraries with sample barcodes and UMIs by 5'RACE using constant-segment primers. TCRdb reprocessed the 5' RACE reads with MiXCR, giving one entry per CDR3 protein. The table records 470,000 or so distinct CDR3 sequences, around 27% of them present only once. Germline V gene data show CDR1 as SEHNR and CDR2 as FQNEAQ (reference sequence). The CDR3 totals 11 residues. The V gene end was trimmed by 8 bases and the J gene end by 10 bases; junction bases not matched to a gene: 8. Study conclusions and caveats: Contracting CD4+ clones sat mainly in CM and EM; CD8+ in EMRA. Clones contracting over day 15 to 85 were CD4/CD8 balanced, with later expanders leaning CD4+.

The sequenced sample consisted of PBMCs or a T cell subset sorted from them (not recorded which). The source of this sequence is an adult woman who had mild COVID-19 (a few samples of this study predate the infection). Cell type and time point are not known. The chain employs TRBV7-9 and TRBJ2-7; 7 nucleotides agree with TRBD2. CDR3 nucleotide sequence: TGTGCCAGCTGCGCGGGAGATCCCCAGTACTTC. Translating it yields CASCAGDPQYF.